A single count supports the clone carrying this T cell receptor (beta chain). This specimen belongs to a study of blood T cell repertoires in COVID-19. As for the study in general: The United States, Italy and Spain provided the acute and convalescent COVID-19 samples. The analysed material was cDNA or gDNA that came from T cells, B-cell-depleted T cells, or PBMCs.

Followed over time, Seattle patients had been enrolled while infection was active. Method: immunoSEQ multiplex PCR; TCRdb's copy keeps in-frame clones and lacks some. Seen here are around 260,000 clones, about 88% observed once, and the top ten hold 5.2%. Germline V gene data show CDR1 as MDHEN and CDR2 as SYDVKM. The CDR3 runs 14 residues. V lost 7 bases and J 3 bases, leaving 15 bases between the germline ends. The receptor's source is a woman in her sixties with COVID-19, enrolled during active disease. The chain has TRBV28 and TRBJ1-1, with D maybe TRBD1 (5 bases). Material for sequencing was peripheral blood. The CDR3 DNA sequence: TGTGCCAGCACAAAGCATAGGGGCTACACTGAAGCTTTCTTT. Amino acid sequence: CASTKHRGYTEAFF.